This record concerns one T cell receptor (beta chain) sequence. Its antigen remains unidentified. This is likely a read error, given that the CDR3 carries no conserved phenylalanine or tryptophan at its end. Inclusive of both ends, the CDR3 amounts to 15 amino acids. Only the CDR3 DNA stays, 45 bases, in frame from base 1. V loses 4 bases at its end and J loses 5 bases; junction bases beyond the gene matches: 5. According to the germline V gene, CDR1 reads LGHNA and CDR2 reads YNFKEQ. Library preparation used RT-PCR. For sequencing, an Illumina HiSeq 2500 was employed. TCRdb trimmed the raw reads at Q25, called clones with MiXCR and kept productive beta chains. Entries are consolidated by CDR3 protein sequence, retaining the most common genes and DNA. Present in this sample are 450,000 to 600,000 distinct CDR3 sequences, roughly 7.6% of which were seen just once. Jointly, the top ten make up around 13% of the sample.

The sample is drawn from a study of response to subunit inactivated influenza vaccine (dated by TCRdb to 2016 to 2018). Regarding the study in general: To follow how T cells responded to a trivalent subunit inactivated influenza vaccine, the researchers relied on deep quantitative profiling of the T cell receptor repertoire.

Summary of the overall study and its limitations: The authors suggested that each seasonal influenza vaccination may recruit only a limited number of new T cells.

The chain links TRBV4-2 with TRBJ1-5; TRBD1 fits 10 bases in the junction. The input for sequencing was PBMCs from blood, taken less than 30 months after vaccination. The sequence derives from a man aged 45 to 70 who received an inactivated influenza vaccine. Donor details come from another sample of the same person, matched by shared clones. The nucleotide sequence is given as TGTGCCAGCAGCCGGGGACAGGGGAGGGATCAGCCCCAGCATTAT. Its protein product is CASSRGQGRDQPQHY.